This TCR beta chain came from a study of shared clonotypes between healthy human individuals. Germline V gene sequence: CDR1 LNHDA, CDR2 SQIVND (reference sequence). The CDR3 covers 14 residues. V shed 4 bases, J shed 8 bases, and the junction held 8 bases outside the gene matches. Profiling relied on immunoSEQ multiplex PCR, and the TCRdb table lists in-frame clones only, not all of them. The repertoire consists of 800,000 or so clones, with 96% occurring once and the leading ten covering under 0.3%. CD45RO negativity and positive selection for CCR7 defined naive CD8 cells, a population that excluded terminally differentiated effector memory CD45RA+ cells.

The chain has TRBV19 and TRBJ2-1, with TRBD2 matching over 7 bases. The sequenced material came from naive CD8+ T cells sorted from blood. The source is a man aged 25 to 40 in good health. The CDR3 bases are TGTGCCAGTAGTAATGCGGGAGCACCCTATGAGCAGTTCTTC. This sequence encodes CASSNAGAPYEQFF.